Each of the 27 T cell receptor beta chains below was sequenced from the same sample in a study of shared clonotypes between healthy human individuals. Generated by immunoSEQ multiplex PCR, the TCRdb table keeps only in-frame clones and is missing some. Of approximately 240,000 clones listed, about 69% were seen once; the top ten hold roughly 10%. What was sequenced was memory CD4+ T cells sorted from blood. Subset denoted: CD45RA-negative fraction. These receptors were taken from a man aged 30 to 39 in good health.

The gene calls are TRBV5-1 and TRBJ1-2; no definite D call. Between the trimmed V and J ends, which lost 7 bases and 6 bases, there was a span of 16 bases. Per germline, CDR1 SGHRS and CDR2 YFSETQ. The length of the CDR3 is 13 residues. The CDR3 DNA is TGCGCCAGCTCCGACGGGTTGGCGGATGGCTACACCTTC. Its protein product is CASSDGLADGYTF.

This clone has only one observation. This chain links TRBV6-5 with TRBJ1-3, with 9 bases matching TRBD1. Trimming cost V 6 bases and J 5 bases; bases outside gene matches: 2. CDR3 length equals 13 residues. CDR1 and CDR2 (germline): MNHEY, SVGAGI. CDR3 in amino acids: CASRQGARNTIYF. The CDR3 nucleotides are TGTGCCAGCAGACAGGGGGCCCGAAACACCATATATTTT.

V and J are TRBV5-1 and TRBJ1-3; unclear D gene. The germline gives CDR1 SGHRS, CDR2 YFSETQ. This CDR3 region has 14 residues. The germline V and J ends were trimmed by 7 bases and 0 bases, with 11 bases remaining between them. The CDR3 reads CASEDSRSGNTIYF. CDR3 DNA sequence: TGCGCCAGCGAGGACTCCCGCTCTGGAAACACCATATATTTT. The variable domain in full, with the rest retrieved from reference TRBV5-1 and TRBJ1-3, is KAGVTQTPRYLIKTRGQQVTLSCSPISGHRSVSWYQQTPGQGLQFLFEYFSETQRNKGNFPGRFSGRQFSNSRSEMNVSTLELGDSALYLCASEDSRSGNTIYFGEGSWLTVV.

The chain employs TRBV7-2 and TRBJ1-2; no firm D call. The CDR3 is 13 residues long. V was pared by 2 bases and J by 8 bases, with 12 bases between. Germline V gene lookup returns CDR1 SGHTA and CDR2 FQGNSA. This CDR3 reads CASSLHVDGGYTF. The CDR3 DNA follows: TGTGCCAGCAGCTTACACGTCGATGGAGGCTACACCTTC.

This chain connects TRBV9 to TRBJ2-1; 7 nucleotides align to TRBD2. The CDR3 is made up of 16 amino acids. The V segment lost 2 bases and the J segment 0 bases; nucleotides outside the gene matches: 5. Germline CDR1 reads SGDLS; CDR2 reads YYNGEE. The CDR3 nucleotides read TGTGCCAGCAGCGTTTCTGCGGGAGCCTCCTACAATGAGCAGTTCTTC. Translated: CASSVSAGASYNEQFF.

The chain carries TRBV2 and TRBJ2-7, with TRBD1 identical over 10 bases. CDR3 length equals 13 residues. Germline assignment: CDR1 SNHLY and CDR2 FYNNEI. V was clipped by 6 bases and J by 4 bases; unmatched bases: 3. The CDR3 spells CASRPGQGYEQYF. The CDR3 bases are TGTGCCAGCAGGCCGGGACAGGGGTACGAGCAGTACTTC.

This clone occurred many times. The V call is TRBV29-1, the J call TRBJ2-1; D call uncertain. CDR3 size: 13 residues. The V gene's germline CDR1 is SQVTM and CDR2 ANQGSEA. With 6 bases removed from V and 0 bases from J, the gap between germline ends came to 9 bases. CDR3 sequence reads: CSVGSDSYNEQFF. DNA of the CDR3: TGCAGCGTCGGCTCCGACTCCTACAATGAGCAGTTCTTC.

The chain combines TRBV27 with TRBJ2-1, with TRBD2 matching over 10 bases. Germline V gene sequence: CDR1 MNHEY, CDR2 SMNVEV (reference sequence). With V trimmed by 5 bases and J by 4 bases, 8 bases remained unmatched. The CDR3 length is 16 residues. CDR3 DNA: TGTGCCAGCAGTCCGCTGACTAGCGGGCGATACAATGAGCAGTTCTTC. Translation gives CASSPLTSGRYNEQFF.

This clone was seen more than once but under ten times. This chain links TRBV11-2 with TRBJ2-5; 9 bases are shared with TRBD2. This CDR3 comprises 15 residues. Germline CDR1 SGHAT, CDR2 FQNNGV. Unmatched junction bases numbered 5, after V lost 2 bases and J lost 4 bases. CDR3 in DNA: TGTGCCAGCAGCTTAAGCAGCGGGAGGTTAGAGACCCAGTACTTC. It encodes CASSLSSGRLETQYF.

This clone was recorded once. The gene calls are TRBV15 and TRBJ2-1, with D maybe TRBD2 (8 bases). CDR1 is LNHNV, CDR2 YYDKDF, per germline (reference sequence). Trimming left V 1 base short and J 9 bases short, with 22 bases between. This CDR3 has 17 residues. The CDR3 DNA reads TGTGCCACCAGCAGAGCGGGACAGCCGGGACTAGTTCGTGAGCAGTTCTTC. Translating it yields CATSRAGQPGLVREQFF.

The chain is built from TRBV4-2 and TRBJ2-7, with 13 bases lining up with TRBD2. The CDR3 covers 15 residues. J lost 5 bases, V lost 1 base, and 2 bases had no gene match. Per germline, CDR1 LGHNA and CDR2 YNFKEQ. CDR3 loop: CASSQGLAGGHEQYF. The DNA for the CDR3 is TGTGCCAGCAGCCAAGGACTAGCGGGAGGCCACGAGCAGTACTTC.

J is TRBJ1-5 and V is TRBV6-1; 7 bases are shared with TRBD1. Germline lookup yields CDR1 MNHNS and CDR2 SASEGT. The junction had 9 bases not matched to a gene; V was cut back by 6 bases and J by 10 bases. This CDR3 has 13 residues. The CDR3 DNA reads as TGTGCCAGCAGAGACAGGGACCGGGGACCCCAGCATTTT. Amino acids: CASRDRDRGPQHF.

The chain joins TRBV2 to TRBJ2-5; weak D call: TRBD1 (5 bases). The CDR3 has 14 residues. V was pared by 4 bases and J by 5 bases, with 14 bases between. CDR1 and CDR2 from the germline V gene are SNHLY and FYNNEI. CDR3 bases: TGTGCCAGCAGTGGGACAACCCCCGGGGAGACCCAGTACTTC. Translated, it gives CASSGTTPGETQYF.

The chain joins TRBV18 to TRBJ1-2, with 8 bases that match TRBD1. The length of the CDR3 is 13 residues. V was clipped by 8 bases and J by 0 bases; unmatched bases: 2. CDR1 KGHSH and CDR2 LQKENI come from the germline V gene. CDR3 loop: CASTDRANYGYTF. The CDR3 DNA sequence: TGTGCCAGCACGGACAGGGCTAACTATGGCTACACCTTC.

The V gene is TRBV27, the J gene TRBJ2-7; tentatively, D is TRBD1 or TRBD2 (5 bases each). Germline V gene lookup returns CDR1 MNHEY and CDR2 SMNVEV (reference sequence). This CDR3 spans 13 amino acids. Trimming left V 8 bases short and J 3 bases short, with 14 bases between. CDR3 in DNA: TGTGCCAGCCAGCGAAGTGGGGGCTACGAGCAGTACTTC. Translating it yields CASQRSGGYEQYF.

The V gene is TRBV5-8, the J gene TRBJ2-1, with D possibly being TRBD2 (6 bases). V was trimmed by 0 bases and J by 0 bases, leaving 10 bases between them. The germline V gene has CDR1 SGHTS and CDR2 YDEGEE. This CDR3 contains 16 residues. In DNA form, the CDR3 reads TGTGCCAGCAGCTTGGACGGGAGTCTCTCCTACAATGAGCAGTTCTTC. Amino acids: CASSLDGSLSYNEQFF.

This clone was observed a handful of times. Being one base from a much bigger clone, this may be a read error. Other nucleotide sequences in the sample specify the same CDR3. The gene calls are TRBV6-5 and TRBJ2-2, with 12 bases aligning to TRBD2. Germline CDR1 is MNHEY and CDR2 is SVGAGI. CDR3 length: 16 amino acids. V lost 1 base to trimming and J lost 6 bases; unmatched junction nucleotides: 3. The CDR3 reads CASSYLTSGRPGELFF. The DNA of the CDR3 is TGTGCCAGCAGTTACTTGACTAGCGGGAGACCCGGGGAGCTGTTTTTT.

The chain combines TRBV5-6 with TRBJ2-1, with 12 positions matching TRBD2. Trimming at V came to 4 bases and at J to 5 bases, leaving 4 bases not matched to a gene. This CDR3 spans 15 amino acids. From germline, CDR1 is SGHDT and CDR2 YYEEEE. In nucleotides, the CDR3 is TGTGCCAGCAGCATTCGGACTAGCGGGAACAATGAGCAGTTCTTC. It yields the protein CASSIRTSGNNEQFF.

A few counts support this clone. The chain combines TRBV7-2 with TRBJ2-3; D unresolved. The V end was cut by 5 bases, the J end by 2 bases, with 8 bases between. The CDR3 extends over 13 amino acids. The germline V gene encodes CDR1 SGHTA and CDR2 FQGNSA. CDR3 coding DNA: TGTGCCAGCAGCCCGACTTACACAGATACGCAGTATTTT. Protein: CASSPTYTDTQYF.

Written as DNA, the CDR3 is TGTGCCAGCAGCTTCAAGACTAGCTCAGATACGCAGTATTTT. Residues: CASSFKTSSDTQYF. V usage is TRBV7-8 and J usage is TRBJ2-3, with 7 nucleotides matching TRBD2. V trimming: 3 bases; J trimming: 4 bases; junction bases outside the gene matches: 4. Per the germline V gene, CDR1 is SGHVS and CDR2 is FQNEAQ. The CDR3 contains 14 residues.

As regards this clone: It may be a read error: a sequence one base away is much more abundant. The gene calls are TRBV7-9 and TRBJ2-3; no clear D. The CDR3 spans 12 residues. V was clipped by 4 bases and J by 0 bases, with 2 bases between them. The germline V gene encodes CDR1 SEHNR and CDR2 FQNEAQ (reference sequence). The CDR3, as DNA: TGTGCCAGCAGCTACAGCACAGATACGCAGTATTTT. As protein: CASSYSTDTQYF.

The rearrangement uses TRBV6-1 and TRBJ2-7, with D unresolved. Per the germline V gene, CDR1 is MNHNS and CDR2 is SASEGT. The ends were cut back, 4 bases at V and 6 bases at J, with 7 bases in the middle. The CDR3 is made up of 11 amino acids. CDR3 amino acids: CASSGLPEQYF. The CDR3 DNA follows: TGTGCCAGCAGTGGCCTGCCCGAGCAGTACTTC.

This clone was observed a handful of times. The chain links TRBV5-5 to TRBJ1-1; D unresolved. The V and J ends lost 3 bases and 7 bases respectively, with 13 bases between them. There are 13 residues in the CDR3. Germline-derived CDR1 and CDR2 are SGHKS and YYEKEE (reference sequence). DNA of the CDR3: TGTGCCAGCAGCTCTCTAGGACTTGGTGAAGCTTTCTTT. Translated: CASSSLGLGEAFF.

DNA for the CDR3: TGTGCCAGCAGTTCCGTAGCGGGAAACTACAATGAGCAGTTCTTC. Translating it yields CASSSVAGNYNEQFF. The chain employs TRBV6-5 and TRBJ2-1; 8 nucleotides align to TRBD2. V lost 4 bases to trimming and J lost 3 bases; unmatched junction nucleotides: 5. This CDR3 spans 15 amino acids. Germline loops: CDR1 MNHEY, CDR2 SVGAGI.

The sample holds one count of this clone. The V gene is TRBV11-2, the J gene TRBJ1-4; TRBD1 matches at 7 bases. Germline assignment: CDR1 SGHAT and CDR2 FQNNGV. Losses at the gene ends were 8 bases for V and 2 bases for J; bases not matched to a gene: 14. This CDR3 spans 17 amino acids. The CDR3 spells CASGGYRLTGTNEKLFF. The CDR3 nucleotides read TGTGCCAGCGGGGGTTATCGGTTGACAGGGACTAATGAAAAACTGTTTTTT.

This clone was seen just once. This chain links TRBV25-1 with TRBJ2-3, with TRBD1 identical over 8 bases. The CDR3 consists of 13 residues. Germline V gene sequence: CDR1 MGHDK, CDR2 SYGVNS. The J segment lost 1 base and the V segment lost 8 bases, leaving 2 bases of the junction unmatched. The CDR3, as DNA: TGTGCCAGCCGGGGACAGGGCACAGATACGCAGTATTTT. Translated, it gives CASRGQGTDTQYF.

This clone has just one count. The chain employs TRBV7-2 and TRBJ1-2, with a possible D match to TRBD1 (6 bases). The CDR3 extends over 14 amino acids. The germline CDR1 and CDR2 sequences are SGHTA and FQGNSA. V was trimmed by 1 base and J by 5 bases, leaving 11 bases between them. This CDR3 is CASSLVGGGYGYTF. In nucleotides, the CDR3 is TGTGCCAGCAGCTTAGTAGGGGGTGGGTATGGCTACACCTTC.